The clone carrying this T cell receptor beta chain is labeled large. The antigen is unknown. TCR beta rearrangements were amplified from peripheral blood genomic DNA. These data come from a study of T cell repertoires in aging, cancer and after chemotherapy. Study context: Paired samples before and after chemotherapy came from glioblastoma patients receiving temozolomide-based therapy. Study-level points and caveats: No conclusions about immunological memory after chemotherapy can be drawn from the repertoire data.

Multiplex touch-down PCR with TRB-A/B primers amplified rearranged V-D-J TRB sequences. TCRdb reprocessed the multiplex PCR reads via MiXCR and lists one record per CDR3 protein. The sample holds some 2,600 distinct CDR3 sequences, roughly a quarter seen once. The sequence was obtained from a human donor with a solid tumor. The sample taken for sequencing was blood.

In nucleotides, the CDR3 is TGTGCCAGTAGTATTGGCCTAGCGGGAGGGCCTAGGGTCACCGGGGAGCTGTTTTTT. This encodes CASSIGLAGGPRVTGELFF. The chain is built from TRBV19 and TRBJ2-2; 12 bases are a match to TRBD2. The germline V gene encodes CDR1 LNHDA and CDR2 SQIVND (reference sequence). Trimming removed 3 bases from V and 4 bases from J; junction bases left unmatched: 12. This CDR3 comprises 19 residues.